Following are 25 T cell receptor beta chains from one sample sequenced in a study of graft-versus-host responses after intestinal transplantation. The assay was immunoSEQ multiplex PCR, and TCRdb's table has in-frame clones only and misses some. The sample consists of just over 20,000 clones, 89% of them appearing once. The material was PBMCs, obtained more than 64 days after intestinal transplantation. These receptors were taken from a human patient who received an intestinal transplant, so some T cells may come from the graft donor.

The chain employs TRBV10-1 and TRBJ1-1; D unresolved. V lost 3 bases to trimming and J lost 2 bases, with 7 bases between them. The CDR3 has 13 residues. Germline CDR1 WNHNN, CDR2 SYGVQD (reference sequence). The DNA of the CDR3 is TGCGCCAGCAGTGAATTAGCAAACACTGAAGCTTTCTTT. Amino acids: CASSELANTEAFF.

The chain's CDR3 is CASSLAGGFSSYEQYF. In nucleotides, the CDR3 is TGTGCCAGCAGCTTAGCGGGAGGGTTTAGCTCCTACGAGCAGTACTTC. The chain has TRBV7-2 and TRBJ2-7; 7 nucleotides line up with TRBD2. Germline CDR1 is SGHTA and CDR2 is FQGNSA. With 0 bases clipped from V and 0 bases from J, the junction kept 5 bases outside the gene matches. The CDR3 extends over 16 amino acids.

The CDR3, as DNA: TGTGCCAGCAGTTTGACAGGGGGCTCCTACGAGCAGTACTTC. It encodes CASSLTGGSYEQYF. This chain links TRBV27 with TRBJ2-7, with 9 bases identical to TRBD1. CDR3 length equals 14 residues. Germline V gene data show CDR1 as MNHEY and CDR2 as SMNVEV (reference sequence). Trimming cost V 3 bases and J 0 bases; bases outside gene matches: 0.

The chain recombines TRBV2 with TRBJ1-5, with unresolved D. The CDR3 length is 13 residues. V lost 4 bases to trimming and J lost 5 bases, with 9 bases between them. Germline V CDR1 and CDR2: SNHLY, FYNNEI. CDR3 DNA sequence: TGTGCCAGCAGTGGTGAAGGAGATCAGCCCCAGCATTTT. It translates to CASSGEGDQPQHF.

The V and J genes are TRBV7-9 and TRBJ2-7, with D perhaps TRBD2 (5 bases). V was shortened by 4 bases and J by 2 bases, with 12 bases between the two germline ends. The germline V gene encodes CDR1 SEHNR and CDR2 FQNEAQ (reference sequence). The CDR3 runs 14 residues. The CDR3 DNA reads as TGTGCCAGCAGCTCCCCTGGACTCGCCTACGAGCAGTACTTC. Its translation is CASSSPGLAYEQYF.

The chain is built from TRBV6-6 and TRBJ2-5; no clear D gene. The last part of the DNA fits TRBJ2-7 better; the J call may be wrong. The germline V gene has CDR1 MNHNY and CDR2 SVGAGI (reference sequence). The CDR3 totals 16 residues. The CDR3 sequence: CASSYSTQLSSYEQYF. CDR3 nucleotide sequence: TGTGCCAGCAGTTACTCGACGCAACTGAGCTCCTACGAGCAGTACTTC.

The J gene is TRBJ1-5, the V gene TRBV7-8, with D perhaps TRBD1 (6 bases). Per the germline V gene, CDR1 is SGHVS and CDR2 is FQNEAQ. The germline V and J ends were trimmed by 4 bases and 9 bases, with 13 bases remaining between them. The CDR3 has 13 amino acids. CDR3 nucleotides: TGTGCCAGCAGCTCAACGGGGGCTCGGCCCCAGCATTTT. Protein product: CASSSTGARPQHF.

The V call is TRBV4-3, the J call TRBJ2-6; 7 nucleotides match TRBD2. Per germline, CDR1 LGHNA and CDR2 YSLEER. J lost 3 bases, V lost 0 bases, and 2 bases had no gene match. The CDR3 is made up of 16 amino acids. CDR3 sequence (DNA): TGCGCCAGCAGCCAAGATGCGGGGGTTGGGGCCAACGTCCTGACTTTC. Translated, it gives CASSQDAGVGANVLTF.

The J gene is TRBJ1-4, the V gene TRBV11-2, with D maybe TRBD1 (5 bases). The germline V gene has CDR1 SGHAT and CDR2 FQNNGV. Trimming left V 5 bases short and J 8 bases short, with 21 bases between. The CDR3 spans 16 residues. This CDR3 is CASSPVPGLIREKLFF. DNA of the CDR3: TGTGCCAGCAGCCCGGTCCCGGGACTGATTCGGGAAAAACTGTTTTTT.

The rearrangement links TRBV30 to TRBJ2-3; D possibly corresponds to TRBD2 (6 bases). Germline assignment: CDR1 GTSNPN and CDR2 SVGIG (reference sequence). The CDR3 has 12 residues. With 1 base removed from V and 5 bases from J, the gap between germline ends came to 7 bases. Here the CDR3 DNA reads TGTGCCTGGAGTGCGGGGGTAGATACGCAGTATTTT. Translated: CAWSAGVDTQYF.

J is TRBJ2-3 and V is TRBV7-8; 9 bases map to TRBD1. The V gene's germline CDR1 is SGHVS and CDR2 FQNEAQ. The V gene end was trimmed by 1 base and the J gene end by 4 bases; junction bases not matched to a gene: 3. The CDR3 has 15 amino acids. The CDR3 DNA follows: TGTGCCAGCAGCTTAGTACAGGGGGCTGCAGATACGCAGTATTTT. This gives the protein CASSLVQGAADTQYF.

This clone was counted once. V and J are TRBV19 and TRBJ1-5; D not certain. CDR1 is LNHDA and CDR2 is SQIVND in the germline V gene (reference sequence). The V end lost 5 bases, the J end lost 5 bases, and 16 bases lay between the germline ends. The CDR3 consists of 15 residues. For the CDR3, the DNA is TGTGCCAGTAGTTTCACCCGGATCGGAGATCAGCCCCAGCATTTT. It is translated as CASSFTRIGDQPQHF. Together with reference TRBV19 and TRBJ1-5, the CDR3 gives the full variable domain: DGGITQSPKYLFRKEGQNVTLSCEQNLNHDAMYWYRQDPGQGLRLIYYSQIVNDFQKGDIAEGYSVSREKKESFPLTVTSAQKNPTAFYLCASSFTRIGDQPQHFGDGTRLSIL.

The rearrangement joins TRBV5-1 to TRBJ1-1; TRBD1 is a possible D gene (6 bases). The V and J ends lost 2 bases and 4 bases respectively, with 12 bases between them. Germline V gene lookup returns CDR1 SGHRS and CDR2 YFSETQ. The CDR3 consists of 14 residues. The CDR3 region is CASSLYRAGTEAFF. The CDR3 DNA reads TGCGCCAGCAGCTTATACAGGGCGGGCACTGAAGCTTTCTTT.

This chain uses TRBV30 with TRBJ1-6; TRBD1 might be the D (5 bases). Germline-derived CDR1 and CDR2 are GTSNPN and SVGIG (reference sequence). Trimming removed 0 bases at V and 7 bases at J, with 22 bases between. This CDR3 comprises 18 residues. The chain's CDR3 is CAWSVRVGGGLPNSPLHF. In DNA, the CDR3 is TGTGCCTGGAGTGTACGGGTCGGGGGGGGACTGCCAAATTCACCCCTCCACTTT.

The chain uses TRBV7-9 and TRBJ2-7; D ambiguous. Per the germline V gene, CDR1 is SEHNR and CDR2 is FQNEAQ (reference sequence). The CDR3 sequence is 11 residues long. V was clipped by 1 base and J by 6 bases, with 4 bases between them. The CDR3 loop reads CASSLDLEQYF. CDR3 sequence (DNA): TGTGCCAGCAGCTTAGATCTCGAGCAGTACTTC.

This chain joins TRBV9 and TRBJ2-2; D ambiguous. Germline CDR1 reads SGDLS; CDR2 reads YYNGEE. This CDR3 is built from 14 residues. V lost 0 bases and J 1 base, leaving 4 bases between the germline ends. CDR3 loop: CASSVDLNTGELFF. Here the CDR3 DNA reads TGTGCCAGCAGCGTAGACCTGAACACCGGGGAGCTGTTTTTT. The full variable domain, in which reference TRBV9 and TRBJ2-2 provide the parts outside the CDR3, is DSGVTQTPKHLITATGQRVTLRCSPRSGDLSVYWYQQSLDQGLQFLIQYYNGEERAKGNILERFSAQQFPDLHSELNLSSLELGDSALYFCASSVDLNTGELFFGEGSRLTVL.

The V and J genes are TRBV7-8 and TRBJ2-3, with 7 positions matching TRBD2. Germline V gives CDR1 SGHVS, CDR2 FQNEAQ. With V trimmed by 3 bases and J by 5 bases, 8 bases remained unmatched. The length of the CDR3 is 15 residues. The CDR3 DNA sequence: TGTGCCAGCAGCTTGCTAGCGGTCTTTGTAGATACGCAGTATTTT. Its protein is CASSLLAVFVDTQYF.

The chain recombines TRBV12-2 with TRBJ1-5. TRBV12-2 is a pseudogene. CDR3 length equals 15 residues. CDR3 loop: CASRLEVDSNQPQHF. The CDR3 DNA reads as TGTGCAAGTCGCTTAGAGGTGGATAGCAATCAGCCCCAGCATTTT.

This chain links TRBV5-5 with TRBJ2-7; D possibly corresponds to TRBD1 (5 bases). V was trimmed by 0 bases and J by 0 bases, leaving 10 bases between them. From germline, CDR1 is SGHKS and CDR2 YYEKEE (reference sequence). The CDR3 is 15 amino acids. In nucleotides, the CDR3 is TGTGCCAGCAGCTTGGAACAGGCAAGCTCCTACGAGCAGTACTTC. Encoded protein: CASSLEQASSYEQYF.

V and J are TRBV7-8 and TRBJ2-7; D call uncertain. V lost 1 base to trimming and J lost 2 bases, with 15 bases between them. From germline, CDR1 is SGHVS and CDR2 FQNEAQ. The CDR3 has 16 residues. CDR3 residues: CASSLVMSARTYEQYF. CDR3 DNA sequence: TGTGCCAGCAGCTTAGTTATGTCAGCCCGTACCTACGAGCAGTACTTC.

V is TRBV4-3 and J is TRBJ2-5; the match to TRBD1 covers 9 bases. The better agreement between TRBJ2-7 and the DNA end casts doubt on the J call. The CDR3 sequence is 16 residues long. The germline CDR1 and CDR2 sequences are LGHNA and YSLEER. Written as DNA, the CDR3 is TGCGCCAGCAGCCAGAGCACAGGGGGCAGGCGGTACGAGCAGTACTTC. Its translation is CASSQSTGGRRYEQYF.

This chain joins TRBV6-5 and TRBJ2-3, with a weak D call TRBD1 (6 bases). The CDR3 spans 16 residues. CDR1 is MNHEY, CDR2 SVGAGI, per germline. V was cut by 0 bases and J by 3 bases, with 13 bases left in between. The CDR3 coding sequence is TGTGCCAGCAGTTACTCAGTGAGGGGGACGACAGATACGCAGTATTTT. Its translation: CASSYSVRGTTDTQYF.

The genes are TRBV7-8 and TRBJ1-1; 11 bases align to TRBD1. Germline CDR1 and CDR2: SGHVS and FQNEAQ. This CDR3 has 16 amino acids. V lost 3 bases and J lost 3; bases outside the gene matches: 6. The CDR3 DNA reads TGTGCCAGCAGCTTGCTGGACAGGGGGCTGGACACTGAAGCTTTCTTT. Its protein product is CASSLLDRGLDTEAFF.

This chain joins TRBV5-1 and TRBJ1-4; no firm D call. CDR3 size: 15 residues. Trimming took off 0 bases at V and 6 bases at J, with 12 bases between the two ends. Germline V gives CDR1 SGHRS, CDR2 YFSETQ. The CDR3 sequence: CASSLGAADHEKLFF. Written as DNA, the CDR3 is TGCGCCAGCAGCTTGGGGGCAGCGGATCATGAAAAACTGTTTTTT.

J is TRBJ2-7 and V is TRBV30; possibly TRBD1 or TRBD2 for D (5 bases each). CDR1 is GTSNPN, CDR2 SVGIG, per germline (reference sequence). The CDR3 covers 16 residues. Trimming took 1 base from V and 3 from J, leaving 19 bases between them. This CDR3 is CAWSGSPGPRGYEQYF. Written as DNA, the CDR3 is TGTGCCTGGAGTGGGTCGCCGGGGCCCCGCGGCTACGAGCAGTACTTC.